Listed here are 24 T cell receptor beta chains from one sample, sequenced in a study of cytomegalovirus exposure and HLA in healthy donors. The PCR had 60 Vbeta and 13 Jbeta primers. Clones were sequenced by immunoSEQ multiplex PCR, and TCRdb holds only the in-frame ones, with some missing. Among 150,000 to 200,000 clones listed, under 90% were seen once. The sequenced material came from PBMCs. These receptors came from a young man in good health and CMV-seropositive.

V is TRBV6-1 and J is TRBJ1-1; D not certain. The CDR3 extends over 8 amino acids. CDR1 and CDR2 from the germline V gene are MNHNS and SASEGT. V was pared by 11 bases and J by 11 bases, with 9 bases between. The chain's CDR3 is CAGEWAFF. CDR3 nucleotides: TGTGCCGGGGAGTGGGCTTTCTTT.

The chain employs TRBV18 and TRBJ2-2; D may be TRBD1 (6 bases). The CDR3 loop spans 15 amino acids. The germline V gene has CDR1 KGHSH and CDR2 LQKENI. V shed 3 bases and J shed 3 bases, with 11 bases lying between them. The CDR3 bases are TGTGCCAGCTCACCCGGACAGTTTGACACCGGGGAGCTGTTTTTT. The encoded protein is CASSPGQFDTGELFF.

The V gene is TRBV30, the J gene TRBJ2-5, with 8 bases fitting TRBD1. Germline V lookup: CDR1 GTSNPN, CDR2 SVGIG (reference sequence). J lost 7 bases, V lost 2 bases, and 9 bases had no gene match. CDR3 length: 14 residues. CDR3 coding DNA: TGTGCCTGGAGTACCGGACAGGGAAAGTGGACCCAGTACTTC. This gives the protein CAWSTGQGKWTQYF.

The chain carries TRBV5-1 and TRBJ2-5; TRBD2 matches 11 bases. Germline lookup yields CDR1 SGHRS and CDR2 YFSETQ. Trimming removed 4 bases from V and 1 base from J; junction bases left unmatched: 9. CDR3 length: 17 residues. For the CDR3, the DNA is TGCGCCAGCAGCCGGGCCCCTAGCGGGGGGTCCCAAGAGACCCAGTACTTC. Its translation: CASSRAPSGGSQETQYF.

The chain has TRBV25-1 and TRBJ1-2, with no clear D. Germline V gene lookup returns CDR1 MGHDK and CDR2 SYGVNS. V shed 2 bases and J shed 0 bases, with 10 bases lying between them. This CDR3 region has 15 residues. CDR3 in amino acids: CASSEATSTNYGYTF. In nucleotides, the CDR3 is TGTGCCAGCAGTGAAGCCACCAGTACTAACTATGGCTACACCTTC.

The chain recombines TRBV11-3 with TRBJ2-3, with 8 bases aligning to TRBD1. V dropped 5 bases and J dropped 6; count of bases not matched to a gene: 13. CDR1 is SGHNT, CDR2 YENEEA, per germline. The CDR3 loop spans 16 amino acids. CDR3: CASSEGQGEIRDTQYF. The CDR3 bases are TGTGCCAGCAGCGAAGGACAGGGTGAGATAAGGGATACGCAGTATTTT.

The chain combines TRBV19 with TRBJ1-2; D gene uncertain. CDR1 and CDR2 (germline): LNHDA, SQIVND (reference sequence). The CDR3 is made up of 10 amino acids. Trimming stripped 5 bases from V and 8 bases from J, with 6 bases between. The CDR3 reads CASSEGGYTF. The DNA for the CDR3 is TGTGCCAGTAGTGAGGGAGGCTACACCTTC.

This chain joins TRBV4-1 and TRBJ1-2, with no clear D. The CDR3 is 16 residues long. V lost 0 bases to trimming and J lost 3 bases, with 14 bases between them. The V gene's germline CDR1 is MGHRA and CDR2 YSYEKL. CDR3 residues: CASSQDRGSFDYGYTF. CDR3 sequence (DNA): TGCGCCAGCAGCCAAGATCGTGGGAGTTTCGACTATGGCTACACCTTC.

The chain employs TRBV19 and TRBJ1-1; 10 bases are a match to TRBD1. The germline V gene has CDR1 LNHDA and CDR2 SQIVND (reference sequence). The CDR3 contains 16 residues. Unmatched junction bases numbered 10, after V lost 4 bases and J lost 5 bases. The CDR3 region is CASSSDRGRVYTEAFF. The CDR3 nucleotides are TGTGCCAGTAGTAGCGACAGGGGGCGAGTTTATACTGAAGCTTTCTTT.

Only a few counts were recorded for this clone. The chain employs TRBV6-6 and TRBJ1-2; TRBD1 aligns across 7 bases. J was trimmed by 7 bases and V by 0 bases; bases with no gene match: 2. The CDR3 contains 13 residues. Germline lookup yields CDR1 MNHNY and CDR2 SVGAGI (reference sequence). The CDR3 bases are TGTGCCAGCAGTTACTCCCCAGGGGGTGGCTACACCTTC. Its translation is CASSYSPGGGYTF.

The chain has TRBV30 and TRBJ1-5, with 9 bases that match TRBD1. Trimming cost V 3 bases and J 4 bases; bases outside gene matches: 10. This CDR3 is 16 amino acids long. Germline values: CDR1 GTSNPN, CDR2 SVGIG (reference sequence). The CDR3 sequence: CAWSEPTGGLNQPQHF. CDR3 coding DNA: TGTGCCTGGAGCGAACCCACAGGGGGCTTAAATCAGCCCCAGCATTTT.

V is TRBV5-1 and J is TRBJ1-4, with 7 bases fitting TRBD1. The CDR3 contains 16 residues. V shed 0 bases and J 3 bases; nucleotides not matched to a gene: 5. Germline-derived CDR1 and CDR2 are SGHRS and YFSETQ. CDR3 sequence (DNA): TGCGCCAGCAGCTTGGATCAGGGGGGTTCTAATGAAAAACTGTTTTTT. This translates into CASSLDQGGSNEKLFF. The full variable domain, rest sourced from reference TRBV5-1 and TRBJ1-4, is KAGVTQTPRYLIKTRGQQVTLSCSPISGHRSVSWYQQTPGQGLQFLFEYFSETQRNKGNFPGRFSGRQFSNSRSEMNVSTLELGDSALYLCASSLDQGGSNEKLFFGSGTQLSVL.

The J gene is TRBJ1-3, the V gene TRBV2; the D is unclear. Germline lookup yields CDR1 SNHLY and CDR2 FYNNEI. There are 16 residues in the CDR3. The V end was cut by 2 bases, the J end by 2 bases, with 13 bases between. The CDR3 region is CASSERQTLTGNTIYF. In DNA form, the CDR3 reads TGTGCCAGCAGTGAAAGGCAGACTCTAACTGGAAACACCATATATTTT.

This chain connects TRBV7-9 to TRBJ2-7; D is perhaps TRBD2 (6 bases). Germline assignment: CDR1 SEHNR and CDR2 FQNEAQ (reference sequence). Trimming took off 4 bases at V and 3 bases at J, with 16 bases between the two ends. CDR3 length: 15 residues. CDR3 in DNA: TGTGCCAGCAGCTCCCCCGGAGGGACTCTCTACGAGCAGTACTTC. It codes for CASSSPGGTLYEQYF.

V and J are TRBV5-5 and TRBJ2-2; D is unclear. Germline-derived CDR1 and CDR2 are SGHKS and YYEKEE (reference sequence). The V and J ends lost 4 bases and 2 bases respectively, with 9 bases between them. The CDR3 length is 14 residues. The DNA for the CDR3 is TGTGCCAGCAGCCGGGTCCCAAACACCGGGGAGCTGTTTTTT. Residues: CASSRVPNTGELFF. Drawing the rest from reference TRBV5-5 and TRBJ2-2, the complete variable domain is DAGVTQSPTHLIKTRGQQVTLRCSPISGHKSVSWYQQVLGQGPQFIFQYYEKEERGRGNFPDRFSARQFPNYSSELNVNALLLGDSALYLCASSRVPNTGELFFGEGSRLTVL.

This clone was picked up one time. The V and J genes are TRBV25-1 and TRBJ1-1; perhaps TRBD1 as D (5 bases). Germline-derived CDR1 and CDR2 are MGHDK and SYGVNS. Trimming stripped 2 bases from V and 5 bases from J, with 15 bases between. This CDR3 is built from 15 residues. This CDR3 is CASSEQGRGGTEAFF. CDR3 DNA sequence: TGTGCCAGCAGTGAACAGGGTAGGGGAGGAACTGAAGCTTTCTTT.

The CDR3 region has the DNA TGTGCCAGCTCGGCTAGCGGGACCACCGGGGAGCTGTTTTTT. It specifies CASSASGTTGELFF. The V and J genes are TRBV6-1 and TRBJ2-2; TRBD2 aligns across 9 bases. Germline assignment: CDR1 MNHNS and CDR2 SASEGT. V was pared by 8 bases and J by 4 bases, with 5 bases of the junction left unmatched. This CDR3 spans 14 amino acids.

The gene calls are TRBV21-1 and TRBJ1-2. TRBV21-1 counts as a pseudogene. CDR3 length: 16 amino acids. The CDR3 spells CASSNGRGKPNYGYTF. CDR3 in DNA: TGTGCCAGCAGCAACGGGAGGGGCAAACCTAACTATGGCTACACCTTC.

This clone occurred a few times. The chain employs TRBV30 and TRBJ2-3; D is possibly TRBD1 (6 bases). The CDR3 is 14 amino acids. V was pared by 1 base and J by 2 bases, with 10 bases between. From germline, CDR1 is GTSNPN and CDR2 SVGIG (reference sequence). The CDR3 nucleotides read TGTGCCTGGAGTGGGACAGTTTCCACAGATACGCAGTATTTT. Translation gives CAWSGTVSTDTQYF.

The V and J genes are TRBV15 and TRBJ2-1; D is ambiguous. The ends were cut back, 3 bases at V and 1 base at J, with 10 bases in the middle. CDR3 length: 15 residues. Germline CDR1 LNHNV, CDR2 YYDKDF (reference sequence). The CDR3, as DNA: TGTGCCACCAGCAGTCGTCAGGCGTCCTACAATGAGCAGTTCTTC. Protein: CATSSRQASYNEQFF.

The chain uses TRBV5-5 and TRBJ2-2; 16 nucleotides align to TRBD2. V shed 5 bases, J shed 9 bases, and the junction held 7 bases outside the gene matches. CDR1 is SGHKS, CDR2 YYEKEE, per germline (reference sequence). The CDR3 sequence is 16 residues long. The CDR3 here is CASSYGTSGRAWELFF. The CDR3 nucleotides read TGTGCCAGCAGTTACGGGACTAGCGGGAGGGCCTGGGAGCTGTTTTTT. Together with reference TRBV5-5 and TRBJ2-2, the CDR3 gives the full variable domain: DAGVTQSPTHLIKTRGQQVTLRCSPISGHKSVSWYQQVLGQGPQFIFQYYEKEERGRGNFPDRFSARQFPNYSSELNVNALLLGDSALYLCASSYGTSGRAWELFFGEGSRLTVL.

The rearrangement uses TRBV28 and TRBJ1-1, with D hard to call. Trimming took off 3 bases at V and 6 bases at J, with 14 bases between the two ends. Germline V lookup: CDR1 MDHEN, CDR2 SYDVKM. The CDR3 is made up of 14 amino acids. DNA for the CDR3: TGTGCCAGCAGTTTCTCGGGGTACAATCCTGAAGCTTTCTTT. Translated: CASSFSGYNPEAFF.

This clone was counted only a few times. This chain uses TRBV7-2 with TRBJ2-7, with D possibly being TRBD2 (6 bases). Germline V gives CDR1 SGHTA, CDR2 FQGNSA. There are 13 residues in the CDR3. Trimming removed 4 bases at V and 5 bases at J, with 12 bases between. In nucleotides, the CDR3 is TGTGCCAGCAGCTCGCCTAGCGTAAACGAGCAGTACTTC. Amino acids: CASSSPSVNEQYF.

The chain employs TRBV6-5 and TRBJ2-5; D is undetermined. Trimming removed 1 base at V and 3 bases at J, with 9 bases between. The CDR3 runs to 14 residues. The V gene's germline CDR1 is MNHEY and CDR2 SVGAGI. CDR3 sequence: CASSYFNAEETQYF. The CDR3 nucleotides are TGTGCCAGCAGTTACTTCAATGCGGAAGAGACCCAGTACTTC.